This TCR beta chain appears in the sequencing data of a study of Ad26.COV2.S vaccination and SARS-CoV-2 variants. The treatment was: some 20 received Ad26.COV2.S at low or high dose, single or two shots; about five received placebo; per-sample allocation not given. The samples were gathered on day 63 after the first injection of vaccine or placebo. Sequencing used immunoSEQ multiplex PCR; TCRdb keeps in-frame clones, though not all of them. In the table there are about 400,000 clones, 89% of which are singletons. The CDR3 is 14 amino acids. Germline CDR1 is SQVTM and CDR2 is ANQGSEA. J lost 5 bases, V lost 3 bases, and 7 bases had no gene match.

The chain links TRBV29-1 to TRBJ2-5; 9 nucleotides line up with TRBD2. This TCR was recovered from a person between 18 and 65 years old who received the Ad26.COV2.S COVID-19 vaccine or a placebo. Here the sequenced sample was peripheral blood, taken in a trial of Ad26.COV2.S vaccine versus placebo. The CDR3 loop reads CSVDLAGLGETQYF. The CDR3 bases are TGCAGCGTTGATCTAGCGGGACTGGGGGAGACCCAGTACTTC. Combining the CDR3 with reference TRBV29-1 and TRBJ2-5 gives the whole variable domain SAVISQKPSRDICQRGTSLTIQCQVDSQVTMMFWYRQQPGQSLTLIATANQGSEATYESGFVIDKFPISRPNLTFSTLTVSNMSPEDSSIYLCSVDLAGLGETQYFGPGTRLLVL.